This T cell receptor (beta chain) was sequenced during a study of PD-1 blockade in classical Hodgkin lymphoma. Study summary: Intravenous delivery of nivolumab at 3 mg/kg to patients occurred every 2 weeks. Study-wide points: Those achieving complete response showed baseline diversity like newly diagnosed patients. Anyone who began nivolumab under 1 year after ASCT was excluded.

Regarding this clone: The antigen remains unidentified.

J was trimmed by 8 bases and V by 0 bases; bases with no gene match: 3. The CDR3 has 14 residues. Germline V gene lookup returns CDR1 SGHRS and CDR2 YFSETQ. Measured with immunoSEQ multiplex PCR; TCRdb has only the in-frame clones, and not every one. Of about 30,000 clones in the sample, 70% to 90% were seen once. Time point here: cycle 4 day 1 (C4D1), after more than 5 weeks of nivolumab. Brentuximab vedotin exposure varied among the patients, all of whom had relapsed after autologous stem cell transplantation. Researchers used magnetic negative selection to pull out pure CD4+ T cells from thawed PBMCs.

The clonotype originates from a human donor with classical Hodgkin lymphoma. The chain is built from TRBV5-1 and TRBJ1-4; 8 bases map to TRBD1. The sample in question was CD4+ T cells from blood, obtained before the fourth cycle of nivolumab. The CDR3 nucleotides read TGCGCCAGCAGCTTGGCCGGACAGGGCGAAAAACTGTTTTTT. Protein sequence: CASSLAGQGEKLFF.